The 29 T cell receptor beta chains below all came from one sample that was sequenced in a study of blood T cell repertoires in COVID-19 (dated by TCRdb to 2020 to 2021). The protocol used for the library was the immunoSEQ multiplex PCR assay. TCRdb took over this immuneACCESS table, retaining in-frame rearrangements with V and J assigned. Such tables are incomplete; in checked studies, under half of the missing clones stem from an unresolved V gene, and the remainder is unexplained. The sample yields hundreds of thousands of clones; about nine tenths were counted once. The ten top clones hold around 6% of the sample. The material sequenced was PBMCs or T cells enriched from blood (not recorded which). These receptors all stem from a woman in her 30s with acute COVID-19.

This chain connects TRBV28 to TRBJ1-5, with 8 bases that match TRBD1. The CDR3 is made up of 15 amino acids. Trimming cost V 6 bases and J 3 bases; bases outside gene matches: 7. Germline V gene lookup returns CDR1 MDHEN and CDR2 SYDVKM. CDR3 amino acids: CASSPGTGFNQPQHF. The CDR3 DNA reads as TGTGCCAGCAGCCCCGGGACAGGCTTCAATCAGCCCCAGCATTTT.

The rearrangement joins TRBV5-1 to TRBJ2-1, with TRBD2 as a possible D gene (5 bases). Germline values: CDR1 SGHRS, CDR2 YFSETQ. The CDR3 covers 15 residues. Trimming pared 4 bases from V and 4 bases from J, leaving 15 bases between. DNA of the CDR3: TGCGCCAGCAGCCCCTTAGCGCCAACATACAATGAGCAGTTCTTC. Translated, it gives CASSPLAPTYNEQFF.

The chain links TRBV7-9 to TRBJ2-3, with TRBD2 matching over 13 bases. This CDR3 has 17 residues. CDR1 and CDR2 from the germline V gene are SEHNR and FQNEAQ (reference sequence). Trimming removed 4 bases from V and 2 bases from J; junction bases left unmatched: 6. The CDR3 here is CASSSGTSGANTDTQYF. The DNA of the CDR3 is TGTGCCAGCAGCTCGGGGACTAGCGGGGCCAACACAGATACGCAGTATTTT. Full variable domain (remainder filled in from reference TRBV7-9 and TRBJ2-3): DTGVSQNPRHKITKRGQNVTFRCDPISEHNRLYWYRQTLGQGPEFLTYFQNEAQLEKSRLLSDRFSAERPKGSFSTLEIQRTEQGDSAMYLCASSSGTSGANTDTQYFGPGTRLTVL.

The chain links TRBV19 to TRBJ1-1, with 8 bases that match TRBD1. The germline V gene has CDR1 LNHDA and CDR2 SQIVND (reference sequence). V dropped 5 bases and J dropped 4; count of bases not matched to a gene: 3. CDR3 length: 13 amino acids. The CDR3 sequence is CASSLGTGTEAFF. The CDR3 nucleotides are TGTGCCAGTAGTCTCGGGACAGGCACTGAAGCTTTCTTT.

The chain links TRBV2 to TRBJ1-1; the D is unclear. V gave up 3 bases and J gave up 6 bases, with 11 bases separating them. CDR1 and CDR2 (germline): SNHLY, FYNNEI. This CDR3 region has 13 residues. The CDR3 nucleotides read TGTGCCAGCAGTGATCGGGGTTTCCCTGAAGCTTTCTTT. Its translation: CASSDRGFPEAFF.

This chain uses TRBV28 with TRBJ1-2, with a weak D call TRBD1 (5 bases). This CDR3 has 13 amino acids. V lost 5 bases and J 7 bases, leaving 14 bases between the germline ends. Germline V gene sequence: CDR1 MDHEN, CDR2 SYDVKM. Here the CDR3 DNA reads TGTGCCAGCAGTGGGGCCCCCTTTGCTGGCTACACCTTC. Translation gives CASSGAPFAGYTF.

The J gene is TRBJ2-7, the V gene TRBV28; 8 nucleotides line up with TRBD2. This CDR3 has 16 residues. Germline trimming cut 2 bases from V and 4 bases from J; bases unmatched to any gene: 10. Germline CDR1 MDHEN, CDR2 SYDVKM. The CDR3 bases are TGTGCCAGCAGTTTACCGTCCAGCGGGAGCTGGTACGAGCAGTACTTC. Amino acid sequence: CASSLPSSGSWYEQYF.

Turning to this clone: The same CDR3 also results from other DNA sequences found in this sample. The chain links TRBV28 to TRBJ1-2; 11 positions agree with TRBD1. J gave up 3 bases and V 4 bases, and 1 base lay outside the gene matches. Germline CDR1 reads MDHEN; CDR2 reads SYDVKM. There are 14 residues in the CDR3. The CDR3 region is CASSSGQGDYGYTF. The CDR3 DNA sequence: TGTGCCAGCAGTTCGGGACAGGGGGACTATGGCTACACCTTC.

The V gene is TRBV6-1, the J gene TRBJ1-3, with 8 bases identical to TRBD1. V lost 2 bases to trimming and J lost 4 bases; unmatched junction nucleotides: 1. The V gene's germline CDR1 is MNHNS and CDR2 SASEGT. This CDR3 comprises 14 residues. The CDR3 region is CASSEQGAGNTIYF. In DNA form, the CDR3 reads TGTGCCAGCAGTGAACAGGGGGCAGGAAACACCATATATTTT.

The table lists this clone with a few counts. The gene calls are TRBV6-1 and TRBJ1-2; D gene ambiguous. Germline assignment: CDR1 MNHNS and CDR2 SASEGT. Trimming left V 3 bases short and J 4 bases short, with 9 bases between. CDR3 length: 13 amino acids. This CDR3 reads CASSDGISYGYTF. The CDR3 DNA follows: TGTGCCAGCAGTGACGGGATATCCTATGGCTACACCTTC.

The chain employs TRBV2 and TRBJ1-1, with D possibly TRBD1 on 5 matching bases. The germline V gene encodes CDR1 SNHLY and CDR2 FYNNEI. This CDR3 contains 13 residues. V was pared by 10 bases and J by 5 bases, with 17 bases between. This chain's CDR3 is CANHGLRETEAFF. In nucleotides, the CDR3 is TGTGCCAACCACGGCCTCAGGGAAACTGAAGCTTTCTTT.

The gene calls are TRBV6-5 and TRBJ2-5; no clear D. Germline CDR1 and CDR2: MNHEY and SVGAGI. V lost 6 bases and J lost 3, with 11 bases in between. The CDR3 contains 13 residues. CDR3: CASSRRREETQYF. The CDR3 coding sequence is TGTGCCAGCAGCCGGAGACGGGAAGAGACCCAGTACTTC.

The chain recombines TRBV6-5 with TRBJ2-1; TRBD2 matches 10 bases. The CDR3 is made up of 16 amino acids. The V gene's germline CDR1 is MNHEY and CDR2 SVGAGI. V lost 0 bases, J lost 6 bases, and 5 bases stayed unmatched. The CDR3 spells CASSYSSSGGTNEQFF. DNA for the CDR3: TGTGCCAGCAGTTACTCGTCTAGCGGGGGAACCAATGAGCAGTTCTTC.

The CDR3 sequence: CASSPNYEQYF. The CDR3 coding sequence is TGTGCCAGCAGTCCTAACTACGAGCAGTACTTC. The gene calls are TRBV6-6 and TRBJ2-7, with D hard to call. The germline CDR1 and CDR2 sequences are MNHNY and SVGAGI (reference sequence). The V end lost 5 bases, the J end lost 3 bases, and 5 bases lay between the germline ends. The length of the CDR3 is 11 residues.

This clone was recorded only once. The chain has TRBV30 and TRBJ2-3; D not resolved. V was clipped by 0 bases and J by 6 bases, with 4 bases between them. The CDR3 is 11 amino acids. CDR1 and CDR2 from the germline V gene are GTSNPN and SVGIG (reference sequence). The CDR3 sequence: CAWSVSDTQYF. The CDR3 DNA reads as TGTGCCTGGAGTGTCTCCGATACGCAGTATTTT.

The CDR3 loop is CSVDTGGDEQYF. The CDR3 region has the DNA TGCAGCGTTGATACAGGGGGCGACGAGCAGTACTTC. The V gene is TRBV29-1, the J gene TRBJ2-7; TRBD1 matches 9 bases. The CDR3 is made up of 12 amino acids. J was trimmed by 5 bases and V by 3 bases; bases with no gene match: 2. CDR1 is SQVTM, CDR2 ANQGSEA, per germline.

This chain connects TRBV27 to TRBJ2-6; 11 positions agree with TRBD1. This CDR3 has 18 residues. Germline lookup yields CDR1 MNHEY and CDR2 SMNVEV (reference sequence). V shed 6 bases and J 0 bases; nucleotides not matched to a gene: 7. CDR3 residues: CASRPRTGGFSGANVLTF. Here the CDR3 DNA reads TGTGCCAGCAGACCGAGGACAGGGGGCTTCTCTGGGGCCAACGTCCTGACTTTC.

The chain carries TRBV6-5 and TRBJ2-5, with 8 bases that match TRBD2. The germline CDR1 and CDR2 sequences are MNHEY and SVGAGI. J lost 5 bases, V lost 5 bases, and 10 bases had no gene match. This CDR3 comprises 15 residues. The CDR3 DNA reads TGTGCCAGCAGTCCCCCGGGACTAGAAGGGGAGACCCAGTACTTC. It yields the protein CASSPPGLEGETQYF.

This chain uses TRBV2 with TRBJ1-3; maybe TRBD1 (6 bases). Between the trimmed V and J ends, which lost 9 bases and 0 bases, there was a span of 12 bases. CDR3 length: 14 residues. The germline gives CDR1 SNHLY, CDR2 FYNNEI. The CDR3 reads CASRPTGSGNTIYF. The CDR3, as DNA: TGTGCCAGTAGACCGACAGGCTCTGGAAACACCATATATTTT.

The genes are TRBV6-5 and TRBJ2-7; TRBD1 matches at 8 bases. This CDR3 has 13 amino acids. After removal of 7 bases from V and 5 bases from J, the junction contained 7 bases not matched to a gene. In germline, CDR1 is MNHEY, CDR2 SVGAGI. In DNA, the CDR3 is TGTGCCAGCACCAGGACAGGGCGCGACGAGCAGTACTTC. Amino acid sequence: CASTRTGRDEQYF.

The sample holds one count of this clone. The V and J genes are TRBV11-2 and TRBJ1-1, with D perhaps matching TRBD1 (5 bases). Germline V gene sequence: CDR1 SGHAT, CDR2 FQNNGV. Trimming left V 4 bases short and J 1 base short, with 10 bases between. The CDR3 loop spans 14 amino acids. The CDR3 spells CASSYTGGNTEAFF. The CDR3 DNA reads TGTGCCAGCAGCTATACCGGGGGGAACACTGAAGCTTTCTTT.

V usage is TRBV19 and J usage is TRBJ1-1; 7 nucleotides agree with TRBD1. Germline lookup yields CDR1 LNHDA and CDR2 SQIVND (reference sequence). Losses at the gene ends were 7 bases for V and 1 base for J; bases not matched to a gene: 3. This CDR3 has 13 amino acids. Written as DNA, the CDR3 is TGTGCCAGTAACAGGGGCGGGAACACTGAAGCTTTCTTT. It encodes CASNRGGNTEAFF.

The CDR3 sequence: CASSKQTALGETQYF. Here the CDR3 DNA reads TGTGCCAGCTCCAAGCAGACAGCTCTCGGTGAGACCCAGTACTTC. J is TRBJ2-5 and V is TRBV2; maybe TRBD1 (5 bases). Trimming shortened V by 8 bases and J by 5 bases, and 21 bases separated the two germline ends. This CDR3 has 15 residues. CDR1 and CDR2 from the germline V gene are SNHLY and FYNNEI. The whole variable domain, filled in from reference TRBV2 and TRBJ2-5, reads EPEVTQTPSHQVTQMGQEVILRCVPISNHLYFYWYRQILGQKVEFLVSFYNNEISEKSEIFDDQFSVERPDGSNFTLKIRSTKLEDSAMYFCASSKQTALGETQYFGPGTRLLVL.

The chain is built from TRBV7-8 and TRBJ2-5, with 9 bases lining up with TRBD2. The CDR3 runs to 18 residues. With 4 bases clipped from V and 5 bases from J, the junction kept 17 bases outside the gene matches. Looked up from germline, CDR1 is SGHVS and CDR2 is FQNEAQ. CDR3 nucleotides: TGTGCCAGCAGCTGGGGTTCGTTAGCGGGGGATTCGCGGGAGACCCAGTACTTC. It translates to CASSWGSLAGDSRETQYF.

In DNA form, the CDR3 reads TGTGCCAGTAGTAGCCGACGGGATTCCGGGGAGCTGTTTTTT. Protein: CASSSRRDSGELFF. The chain is built from TRBV19 and TRBJ2-2, with D possibly TRBD2 on 5 matching bases. Trimming took 4 bases from V and 6 from J, leaving 12 bases between them. Germline CDR1 is LNHDA and CDR2 is SQIVND (reference sequence). The CDR3 contains 14 residues.

The chain couples TRBV6-6 to TRBJ2-7, with D tentatively TRBD2 (6 bases). The CDR3 is made up of 12 amino acids. CDR1 is MNHNY, CDR2 SVGAGI, per germline (reference sequence). The ends were cut back, 5 bases at V and 2 bases at J, with 7 bases in the middle. CDR3 bases: TGTGCCAGCAGTGCGGGACCCTACGAGCAGTACTTC. Protein: CASSAGPYEQYF.

This chain joins TRBV19 and TRBJ1-5; 7 nucleotides align to TRBD1. There are 21 residues in the CDR3. Germline lookup yields CDR1 LNHDA and CDR2 SQIVND (reference sequence). Trimming at V came to 2 bases and at J to 1 base, leaving 20 bases not matched to a gene. The CDR3 region is CASSIHRLTGSIVGSNQPQHF. The CDR3 nucleotides read TGTGCCAGTAGTATACATCGACTGACAGGGTCGATTGTTGGGAGCAATCAGCCCCAGCATTTT.

J is TRBJ2-5 and V is TRBV28; TRBD2 is a possible D gene (5 bases). Trimming removed 7 bases from V and 2 bases from J, with 8 bases in between. Germline V gives CDR1 MDHEN, CDR2 SYDVKM. The CDR3 totals 12 residues. CDR3: CASISGQETQYF. As DNA, the CDR3 is TGTGCCAGCATCAGCGGACAAGAGACCCAGTACTTC.

The chain employs TRBV28 and TRBJ2-7; 9 nucleotides align to TRBD1. The CDR3 consists of 16 residues. Germline trimming cut 5 bases from V and 2 bases from J; bases unmatched to any gene: 10. Germline V gene lookup returns CDR1 MDHEN and CDR2 SYDVKM. This CDR3 is CASSGPGDRVPYEQYF. In nucleotides, the CDR3 is TGTGCCAGCAGTGGCCCGGGGGACAGGGTCCCCTACGAGCAGTACTTC.